Below, one TCR beta chain is given with its context. Antigen: not known. Trimming took off 4 bases at V and 8 bases at J, with 31 bases between the two ends. Germline-derived CDR1 and CDR2 are SGHTS and YDEGEE. The CDR3 is 19 amino acids. The sample originates from a study of cytomegalovirus exposure and HLA in healthy donors. The repertoire was sequenced with immunoSEQ multiplex PCR; TCRdb's copy has only in-frame clones and lacks some. The sample gives 220,000 or so clones, around nine tenths of which show up once; about 0.95% is in the top ten. Study observations and caveats: Most sequenced TCRs were rare (though some public TCRs occurred in many donors). Associated with cytomegalovirus, according to the listing, were 150 to 200 TCR beta chains. The classifier, whose performance was assessed in both the original and validation cohorts, reportedly diagnosed cytomegalovirus status with high specificity and sensitivity.

Sequenced input: PBMCs. The sequence was collected from a woman aged 18-29 years in good health and CMV-seronegative. The chain has TRBV5-8 and TRBJ2-1; D possibly corresponds to TRBD2 (6 bases). The CDR3 protein is CASSPPGAVAILAVHEQFF. DNA for the CDR3: TGTGCCAGCAGCCCCCCGGGAGCGGTCGCGATACTAGCTGTCCATGAGCAGTTCTTC.